This TCR beta chain stems from a study of T cell repertoires in cytomegalovirus infection. Study background: The authors used CMV epitopes that were HLA-C-restricted (recently identified) and HLA-B-restricted (well studied). Indications of both CMV infection and matching HLA type were provided by public TCR beta signatures.

This clonotype was detected many times. Its antigen is not known. Using its own MiXCR run on the reads, TCRdb lists one record per CDR3 protein. Here the sample spans about 340,000 distinct CDR3 sequences, around 29% being singletons. General study points: HLA-C-restricted, CMV-specific TCR beta clonotypes were dominant ex vivo.

The receptor was isolated from a human donor in good health (CMV status not recorded). Some clones in this sample may be carry-over from other donors' samples. This sample comprised cultured PBMCs, obtained from culture after CMV antigen stimulation.

This CDR3 is CASSLSRGARYGYTF. The CDR3 nucleotides read TGTGCCAGCAGCTTAAGTCGGGGCGCCCGGTATGGCTACACCTTC. J is TRBJ1-2 and V is TRBV7-2; D possibly corresponds to TRBD1 (5 bases). Germline loops: CDR1 SGHTA, CDR2 FQGNSA. V was cut by 2 bases and J by 5 bases, with 15 bases left in between. The CDR3 loop spans 15 amino acids. Full variable domain (missing parts from reference TRBV7-2 and TRBJ1-2): GAGVSQSPSNKVTEKGKDVELRCDPISGHTALYWYRQSLGQGLEFLIYFQGNSAPDKSGLPSDRFSAERTGGSVSTLTIQRTQQEDSAVYLCASSLSRGARYGYTFGSGTRLTVV.